Below, 26 T cell receptor beta chains from the same sample are listed, as sequenced in a study of synovial regulatory T cells in juvenile arthritis. Sequencing used immunoSEQ multiplex PCR; TCRdb keeps in-frame clones, though not all of them. The sample has thousands of clones. The synovial samples were synovial fluid, paired with peripheral blood from each active arthritis patient. The sample taken for sequencing was Treg cells from the synovium. The receptor set was obtained from a donor aged 2-35 years with juvenile idiopathic arthritis.

This clone is deemed medium-sized by its frequency. V usage is TRBV7-2 and J usage is TRBJ1-4. The CDR3 contains 13 residues. This entry has no DNA. CDR1 SGHTA and CDR2 FQGNSA come from the germline V gene. The chain's CDR3 is CASSLTRNEKLFF.

Measured by frequency, this clone is medium-sized (0.01 to 0.1%). The rearrangement uses TRBV4-2 and TRBJ2-5; absent DNA, TCRdb's TRBD1 call cannot be checked. This CDR3 region has 16 residues. DNA was not recorded. Per the germline V gene, CDR1 is LGHNA and CDR2 is YNFKEQ. Here the CDR3 reads CASSPRGQGAGETQYF.

This clone shows up as medium-sized by frequency. The chain employs TRBV4-2 and TRBJ2-1; the TCRdb D gene call, TRBD2, has no DNA to confirm it. The CDR3 spans 21 residues. No coding sequence is recorded. Germline V gene lookup returns CDR1 LGHNA and CDR2 YNFKEQ. The CDR3 region is CASSPRRGGQGGRKSYNEQFF.

This clone ranks as medium-sized (0.01 to 0.1%) in terms of frequency. The rearrangement uses TRBV6-1 and TRBJ2-1; TCRdb proposes TRBD2, but this gene call is untestable without DNA. This CDR3 region has 15 residues. No DNA is listed. CDR1 and CDR2 (germline): MNHNS, SASEGT. CDR3 region: CASIKPSGAPHEQFF.

Its frequency marks this clone as medium-sized. The chain has TRBV5-1 and TRBJ2-3; the D gene TCRdb calls, TRBD2, cannot be checked with no DNA. Germline V lookup: CDR1 SGHRS, CDR2 YFSETQ. This CDR3 is built from 14 residues. No DNA appears here. This CDR3 is CASSLEGGEDTQYF. Variable domain in full (rest from reference TRBV5-1 and TRBJ2-3): KAGVTQTPRYLIKTRGQQVTLSCSPISGHRSVSWYQQTPGQGLQFLFEYFSETQRNKGNFPGRFSGRQFSNSRSEMNVSTLELGDSALYLCASSLEGGEDTQYFGPGTRLTVL.

This clone shows up as medium-sized by frequency. The chain carries TRBV2 and TRBJ1-5; TCRdb outputs TRBD1, but without DNA this stays unchecked. This CDR3 region has 17 residues. A DNA sequence was not provided. From germline, CDR1 is SNHLY and CDR2 FYNNEI. The CDR3 sequence: CASSEIGQGFVNQPQHF.

In terms of frequency, this clone is medium-sized. The rearrangement uses TRBV27 and TRBJ2-3; TCRdb returns TRBD2, unconfirmable since there is no DNA. CDR3 length: 16 amino acids. No coding sequence is recorded. CDR1 and CDR2 (germline): MNHEY, SMNVEV (reference sequence). The chain's CDR3 is CASSLLLAGRTDTQYF.

This clone is deemed medium-sized by its frequency. V usage is TRBV29-1 and J usage is TRBJ2-7; with no DNA, the TCRdb D assignment of TRBD2 cannot be verified. The CDR3 runs 14 residues. The coding DNA is unavailable. CDR1 SQVTM and CDR2 ANQGSEA come from the germline V gene. CDR3 sequence reads: CSVVGGRVGHEQYF.

This clone is labeled medium-sized based on frequency. The chain uses TRBV6-6 and TRBJ2-1; TCRdb calls TRBD2, which cannot be checked without DNA. Germline V CDR1 and CDR2: MNHNY, SVGAGI (reference sequence). CDR3 length: 16 amino acids. No DNA sequence was recorded. CDR3 protein: CASSLALAGSRNEQFF.

In terms of frequency, this clone is medium-sized. The chain uses TRBV19 and TRBJ2-7; TCRdb designates TRBD1, a call that cannot be tested without DNA. CDR3 size: 14 residues. No DNA sequence was recorded. Germline CDR1 is LNHDA and CDR2 is SQIVND (reference sequence). CDR3 protein: CASTTGTGFEEQYF.

In terms of frequency, this clone is medium-sized (0.01 to 0.1%). The chain recombines TRBV6-6 with TRBJ2-7; the D call of TRBD1 rests on TCRdb alone, since no DNA is present to check it. The CDR3 is 12 amino acids. The coding DNA is unavailable. Germline CDR1 MNHNY, CDR2 SVGAGI (reference sequence). This CDR3 is CASSWDTYEQYF.

Considering frequency, this clone is medium-sized. This chain links TRBV6-1 with TRBJ2-3; TCRdb indicates TRBD2, and absent DNA this call remains unverified. Germline-derived CDR1 and CDR2 are MNHNS and SASEGT. This CDR3 comprises 14 residues. The entry carries no DNA sequence. CDR3 amino acids: CASRTSGSTDTQYF.

This clone ranks as medium-sized (0.01 to 0.1%) in terms of frequency. The chain employs TRBV30 and TRBJ1-2. Germline V CDR1 and CDR2: GTSNPN, SVGIG (reference sequence). The CDR3 extends over 14 amino acids. The nucleotide record is missing. CDR3 loop: CAWSFPKRNYGYTF.

In terms of frequency, this clone is medium-sized. The chain has TRBV9 and TRBJ2-1; TCRdb lists TRBD2, though no DNA is available to test this call. CDR3 length equals 16 residues. Nucleotide data are not available. CDR1 is SGDLS and CDR2 is YYNGEE in the germline V gene. The CDR3 protein is CASSVEIAGENNEQFF.

Its frequency marks this clone as medium-sized. The chain employs TRBV27 and TRBJ2-7; without DNA, the TCRdb call of TRBD2 cannot be checked. The CDR3 spans 14 residues. No DNA has been recorded. Germline V gene lookup returns CDR1 MNHEY and CDR2 SMNVEV (reference sequence). CDR3: CASSLAGGPYEQYF.

By frequency, this clone is medium-sized. CDR3 region: CASSLAGVEEQYF. This chain connects TRBV7-6 to TRBJ2-7; TCRdb's D call, TRBD2, is unchecked because there is no DNA. The CDR3 loop spans 13 amino acids. No DNA was logged. Germline V gene lookup returns CDR1 SGHVS and CDR2 FNYEAQ.

Considering frequency, this clone is medium-sized. The chain has TRBV6-5 and TRBJ1-2. The CDR3 covers 12 residues. There is no recorded DNA. Per the germline V gene, CDR1 is MNHEY and CDR2 is SVGAGI. This chain's CDR3 is CASSRIMGGYTF.

This clone is labeled medium-sized based on frequency. V is TRBV2 and J is TRBJ1-4; TCRdb proposes TRBD1, but this gene call is untestable without DNA. The CDR3 loop spans 15 amino acids. Only the protein sequence is given. Germline V gene lookup returns CDR1 SNHLY and CDR2 FYNNEI. The CDR3 region is CASSVEGQTNEKLFF.

This clone is classed as medium-sized (0.01 to 0.1%) by frequency. The chain combines TRBV5-5 with TRBJ2-7. Germline values: CDR1 SGHKS, CDR2 YYEKEE (reference sequence). The CDR3 runs to 12 residues. DNA is not recorded here. The CDR3 reads CASVLSSYEQYF.

Judged by frequency, this clone is medium-sized. This chain links TRBV6-5 with TRBJ1-1; the D gene TCRdb calls, TRBD1, cannot be checked with no DNA. The CDR3 loop spans 13 amino acids. No DNA has been recorded. CDR1 and CDR2 (germline): MNHEY, SVGAGI. CDR3 residues: CASSYSGGTEAFF.

By frequency, this clone is medium-sized. The rearrangement links TRBV18 to TRBJ1-3. Per germline, CDR1 KGHSH and CDR2 LQKENI. The CDR3 has 14 amino acids. No DNA is given. CDR3 residues: CASSPPVLGNTIYF.

This clone is labeled medium-sized based on frequency. V usage is TRBV18 and J usage is TRBJ2-5; the TRBD2 assignment by TCRdb is unverifiable without DNA. From germline, CDR1 is KGHSH and CDR2 LQKENI. The CDR3 runs to 14 residues. No DNA has been recorded. Here the CDR3 reads CASSPLERSYEQYF.

By frequency, this clone registers medium-sized. V is TRBV30 and J is TRBJ1-2. The CDR3 consists of 13 residues. A DNA sequence was not provided. Germline CDR1 and CDR2: GTSNPN and SVGIG (reference sequence). This chain's CDR3 is CARAGVPYYGYTF.

This clone is called medium-sized based on its frequency. This rearrangement joins TRBV6-1 to TRBJ2-4; the TCRdb D gene call, TRBD2, has no DNA to confirm it. The CDR3 spans 17 residues. The DNA sequence is not available. In germline, CDR1 is MNHNS, CDR2 SASEGT. The CDR3 is CASSEIRASGMDDIQYF.

In terms of frequency, this clone is medium-sized (0.01 to 0.1%). The genes are TRBV7-8 and TRBJ2-7; the D gene TCRdb calls, TRBD2, cannot be checked with no DNA. Looked up from germline, CDR1 is SGHVS and CDR2 is FQNEAQ. The CDR3 contains 16 residues. No DNA accompanies this entry. The CDR3 sequence: CASSLDRLVRPYEQYF.

Measured by frequency, this clone is medium-sized (0.01 to 0.1%). The J gene is TRBJ2-3, the V gene TRBV5-1; without DNA, the TCRdb call of TRBD2 cannot be checked. Germline V lookup: CDR1 SGHRS, CDR2 YFSETQ. CDR3 size: 17 residues. No coding sequence is recorded. CDR3 sequence reads: CASSPGTSGRRADTQYF.